Listed here are 8 T cell receptor beta chains from one sample, sequenced in a study of blood T cell repertoires in COVID-19. Generated by immunoSEQ multiplex PCR, the TCRdb table keeps only in-frame clones and is missing some. This sample has about 270,000 clones, with about 88% found just once. Sample: peripheral blood. These receptor sequences come from a human donor with COVID-19, enrolled during active disease. The donor label of this sample is uncertain.

The chain employs TRBV12-3 or TRBV12-4 and TRBJ1-1; 8 bases align to TRBD1. This CDR3 spans 13 amino acids. V was pared by 3 bases and J by 8 bases, with 5 bases of the junction left unmatched. The CDR3 protein is CASSLGQVIEAFF. Written as DNA, the CDR3 is TGTGCCAGCAGTTTGGGACAGGTGATAGAAGCTTTCTTT.

This clone is a singleton in its sample. V is TRBV4-1 and J is TRBJ1-5; 7 nucleotides agree with TRBD1. The germline CDR1 and CDR2 sequences are MGHRA and YSYEKL. With 0 bases clipped from V and 9 bases from J, the junction kept 8 bases outside the gene matches. CDR3 length: 15 amino acids. The CDR3: CASSQDGTADLPQHF. CDR3 sequence (DNA): TGCGCCAGCAGCCAAGATGGGACAGCGGATCTGCCCCAGCATTTT.

The chain carries TRBV2 and TRBJ2-1; 8 bases match TRBD1. CDR3 length equals 15 residues. Germline-derived CDR1 and CDR2 are SNHLY and FYNNEI. V was clipped by 6 bases and J by 7 bases; unmatched bases: 11. Here the CDR3 reads CASRAGQGSWNEQFF. The CDR3 DNA is TGTGCCAGCAGGGCCGGACAGGGCTCCTGGAATGAGCAGTTCTTC.

The chain joins TRBV9 to TRBJ1-4; 8 bases line up with TRBD1. This CDR3 has 16 amino acids. Germline V gene lookup returns CDR1 SGDLS and CDR2 YYNGEE. The ends lost 0 bases at V and 1 base at J; junction bases unmatched: 2. The CDR3 loop reads CASSVAGQGTNEKLFF. The DNA for the CDR3 is TGTGCCAGCAGCGTAGCTGGACAGGGAACTAATGAAAAACTGTTTTTT.

This chain joins TRBV10-3 and TRBJ1-5; maybe TRBD1 (5 bases). The length of the CDR3 is 14 residues. CDR1 ENHRY and CDR2 SYGVKD come from the germline V gene. The V end was cut by 4 bases, the J end by 3 bases, with 10 bases between. CDR3 nucleotide sequence: TGTGCCATCAGTGGGGGGGGGAACAATCAGCCCCAGCATTTT. Translating gives CAISGGGNNQPQHF.

The CDR3 region is CASSLEGTANEKELFF. The CDR3 bases are TGCGCCAGCAGCTTGGAAGGGACAGCTAATGAAAAGGAACTGTTTTTT. V usage is TRBV5-1 and J usage is TRBJ1-4, with TRBD1 matching 7 bases. V lost 0 bases and J lost 12; bases outside the gene matches: 14. Germline V gives CDR1 SGHRS, CDR2 YFSETQ. The CDR3 sequence is 16 residues long.

V is TRBV28 and J is TRBJ1-2; TRBD1 is a possible D gene (6 bases). This CDR3 is built from 14 residues. Per the germline V gene, CDR1 is MDHEN and CDR2 is SYDVKM. Deletions cut 8 bases from V and 4 bases from J, with 17 bases between. The CDR3 loop reads CASLFSGDSYGYTF. The CDR3 DNA reads TGTGCCAGCCTGTTCTCAGGGGATTCCTATGGCTACACCTTC.

This clone has just one count. This rearrangement joins TRBV5-1 to TRBJ2-5; D unresolved. Trimming removed 4 bases at V and 1 base at J, with 11 bases between. There are 14 residues in the CDR3. CDR1 is SGHRS, CDR2 YFSETQ, per germline. CDR3 in amino acids: CASSPGDFQETQYF. In DNA form, the CDR3 reads TGCGCCAGCAGCCCCGGAGACTTCCAAGAGACCCAGTACTTC.